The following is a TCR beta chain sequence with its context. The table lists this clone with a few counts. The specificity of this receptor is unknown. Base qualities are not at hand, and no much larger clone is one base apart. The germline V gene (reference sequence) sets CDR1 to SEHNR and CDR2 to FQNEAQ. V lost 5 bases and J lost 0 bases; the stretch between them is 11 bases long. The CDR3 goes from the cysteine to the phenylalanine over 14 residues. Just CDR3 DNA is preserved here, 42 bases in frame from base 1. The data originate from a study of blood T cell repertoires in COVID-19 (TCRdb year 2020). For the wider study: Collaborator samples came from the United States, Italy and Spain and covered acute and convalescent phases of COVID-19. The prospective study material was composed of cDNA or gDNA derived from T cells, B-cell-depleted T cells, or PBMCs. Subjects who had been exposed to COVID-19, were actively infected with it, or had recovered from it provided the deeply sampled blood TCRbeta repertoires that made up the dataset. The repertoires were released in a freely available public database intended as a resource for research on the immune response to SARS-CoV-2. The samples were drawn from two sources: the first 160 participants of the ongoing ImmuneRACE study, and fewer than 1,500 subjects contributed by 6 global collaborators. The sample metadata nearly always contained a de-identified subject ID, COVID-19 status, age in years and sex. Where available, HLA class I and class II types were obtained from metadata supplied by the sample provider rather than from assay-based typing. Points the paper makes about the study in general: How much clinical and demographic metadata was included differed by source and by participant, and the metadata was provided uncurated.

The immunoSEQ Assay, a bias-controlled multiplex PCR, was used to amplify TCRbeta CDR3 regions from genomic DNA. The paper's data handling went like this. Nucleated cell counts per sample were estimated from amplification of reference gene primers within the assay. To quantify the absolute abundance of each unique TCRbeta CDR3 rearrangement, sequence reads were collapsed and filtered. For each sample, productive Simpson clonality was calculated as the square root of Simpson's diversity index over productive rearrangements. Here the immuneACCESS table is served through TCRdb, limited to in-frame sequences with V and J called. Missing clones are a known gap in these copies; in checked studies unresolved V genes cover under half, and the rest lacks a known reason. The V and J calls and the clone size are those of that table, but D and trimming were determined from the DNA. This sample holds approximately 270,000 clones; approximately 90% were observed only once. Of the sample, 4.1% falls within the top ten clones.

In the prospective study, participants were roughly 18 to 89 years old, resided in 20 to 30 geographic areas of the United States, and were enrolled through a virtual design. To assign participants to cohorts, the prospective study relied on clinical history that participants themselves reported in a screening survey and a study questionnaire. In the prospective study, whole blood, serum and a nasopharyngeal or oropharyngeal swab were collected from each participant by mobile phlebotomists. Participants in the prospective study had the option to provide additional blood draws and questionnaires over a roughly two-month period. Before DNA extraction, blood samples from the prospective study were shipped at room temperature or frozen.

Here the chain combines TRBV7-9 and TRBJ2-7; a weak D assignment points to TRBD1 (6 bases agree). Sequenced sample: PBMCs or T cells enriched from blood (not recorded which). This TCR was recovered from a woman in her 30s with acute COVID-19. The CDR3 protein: CASSDRDTSYEQYF. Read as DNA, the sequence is TGTGCCAGCAGCGACCGGGACACCTCCTACGAGCAGTACTTC. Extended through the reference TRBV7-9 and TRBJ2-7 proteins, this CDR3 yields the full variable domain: DTGVSQNPRHKITKRGQNVTFRCDPISEHNRLYWYRQTLGQGPEFLTYFQNEAQLEKSRLLSDRFSAERPKGSFSTLEIQRTEQGDSAMYLCASSDRDTSYEQYFGPGTRLTVT.